Below are 6 T cell receptor beta chains sequenced from a single sample in a study of control samples from healthy donors and cancer patients. The method was immunoSEQ multiplex PCR; TCRdb's version includes in-frame clones alone and lacks a portion of them. The table lists 70,000 or so clones, over 70% of them singletons. Sequencing input: blood. Every receptor here comes from a man aged 45-65 years in good health.

This sequence joins TRBV6-5 and TRBJ2-7; possible D gene TRBD2, 6 bases. The CDR3 consists of 15 residues. The V and J ends lost 6 bases and 4 bases respectively, with 19 bases between them. CDR1 and CDR2 (germline): MNHEY, SVGAGI. The CDR3 bases are TGTGCCAGCAGGAAGGAGGGGCGGGCCGGATACGAGCAGTACTTC. It translates to CASRKEGRAGYEQYF.

J is TRBJ2-2 and V is TRBV6-6, with D perhaps TRBD1 (6 bases). V was pared by 7 bases and J by 4 bases, with 10 bases between. This CDR3 region has 13 residues. Germline assignment: CDR1 MNHNY and CDR2 SVGAGI (reference sequence). Here the CDR3 reads CASTGTTTGELFF. The CDR3 DNA is TGTGCCAGCACCGGGACAACCACCGGGGAGCTGTTTTTT.

On this clone itself: At the DNA level, this CDR3 is encoded by other sequences in the same sample as well. This chain connects TRBV6-5 to TRBJ2-5, with unresolved D. Trimming pared 2 bases from V and 2 bases from J, leaving 6 bases between. CDR3 length: 13 amino acids. Germline CDR1 reads MNHEY; CDR2 reads SVGAGI. This chain's CDR3 is CASSYGGQETQYF. The CDR3 nucleotides are TGTGCCAGCAGTTACGGCGGTCAAGAGACCCAGTACTTC.

The chain combines TRBV6-5 with TRBJ1-5; 7 bases match TRBD1. This CDR3 has 15 amino acids. J lost 2 bases, V lost 7 bases, and 8 bases had no gene match. Per germline, CDR1 MNHEY and CDR2 SVGAGI. Written as DNA, the CDR3 is TGTGCCAGCAACCTAAGGGGGCTGGGCAATCAGCCCCAGCATTTT. Translating gives CASNLRGLGNQPQHF.

The chain uses TRBV7-9 and TRBJ2-1, with D possibly being TRBD2 (6 bases). V was trimmed by 5 bases and J by 10 bases, leaving 18 bases between them. CDR3 length equals 14 residues. Germline V CDR1 and CDR2: SEHNR, FQNEAQ (reference sequence). CDR3 region: CASSPPVGGSEQFF. Here the CDR3 DNA reads TGTGCCAGCAGCCCTCCGGTGGGAGGATCGGAGCAGTTCTTC.

The CDR3 here is CASSYADRVYGYTF. CDR3 in DNA: TGTGCCAGCAGTTACGCCGACAGGGTGTATGGCTACACCTTC. The rearrangement links TRBV6-5 to TRBJ1-2, with TRBD1 matching over 7 bases. Unmatched junction bases numbered 5, after V lost 2 bases and J lost 5 bases. CDR1 MNHEY and CDR2 SVGAGI come from the germline V gene. This CDR3 region has 14 residues.